The clone carrying this TCR beta chain was seen a single time. The antigen remains undetermined. Patients were excluded for uncontrolled infection, other autoimmune disease, pregnancy or lactation. These data belong to a study of T cells in Graves' hyperthyroidism and ophthalmopathy. Study in general: Peripheral blood was obtained at initial diagnosis, preceding any treatment.

Amplification of TCR beta CDR3 regions used RNA as the template. Using the HTBI primer set, a first-round RT-PCR was run on the TCR CDR3. TCRdb itself ran the multiplex PCR reads through MiXCR, one entry per CDR3 protein. The sample holds 750,000 to 900,000 distinct CDR3 sequences, 38% seen once. Germline V CDR1 and CDR2: ENHRY, SYGVKD. The V and J ends lost 11 bases and 7 bases respectively, with 21 bases between them. This CDR3 region has 13 residues. Study conclusions and caveats: Ophthalmopathy was told apart from stable hyperthyroidism by a 13 V-J model.

The chain uses TRBV10-3 and TRBJ2-7; possibly TRBD1 for D (6 bases). Sequenced: blood. This TCR was sampled from a man aged 18 to 30 with Graves' hyperthyroidism. CDR3 nucleotides: TGTGCCTCTACCGGGACAACTTCTAGGGAGCAGTACTTC. It translates to CASTGTTSREQYF.